This passage covers 4 T cell receptor beta chains from one sample sequenced in a study of cytomegalovirus exposure and HLA in healthy donors. Amplification used 60 Vbeta primers and 13 Jbeta primers. Clones were sequenced by immunoSEQ multiplex PCR, and TCRdb holds only the in-frame ones, with some missing. The sample has over 60,000 clones; 75% are singletons. Sequenced sample: PBMCs. The origin of the receptors is a man aged 65-85 years in good health and CMV-seronegative.

V usage is TRBV18 and J usage is TRBJ1-6, with D maybe TRBD1 (5 bases). The CDR3 has 16 residues. Looked up from germline, CDR1 is KGHSH and CDR2 is LQKENI. Trimming stripped 3 bases from V and 10 bases from J, with 19 bases between. The CDR3 here is CASSPSVHTGDSPLHF. The CDR3 DNA reads TGTGCCAGCTCACCTAGCGTCCACACGGGGGACTCACCCCTCCACTTT.

The chain uses TRBV10-2 and TRBJ1-5; D is possibly TRBD1 (5 bases). From germline, CDR1 is WSHSY and CDR2 SAAADI. Trimming stripped 3 bases from V and 2 bases from J, with 11 bases between. The CDR3 is 15 residues long. The CDR3 reads CASSDGGVGNQPQHF. The CDR3 DNA is TGCGCCAGCAGTGACGGGGGGGTCGGCAATCAGCCCCAGCATTTT.

The chain employs TRBV7-6 and TRBJ2-5, with D perhaps matching TRBD1 (5 bases). V dropped 0 bases and J dropped 0 bases, with 8 bases sitting between them. The CDR3 contains 15 residues. Germline CDR1 is SGHVS and CDR2 is FNYEAQ. The CDR3, as DNA: TGTGCCAGCAGCTTAGCCGCAGGGTACCAAGAGACCCAGTACTTC. Amino acids: CASSLAAGYQETQYF.

The J gene is TRBJ2-1, the V gene TRBV21-1; TRBD2, the D gene given by the table, was not confirmed from the DNA. TRBV21-1 is flagged as a pseudogene. The CDR3 totals 18 residues. CDR3 protein: CASSKVGLAGGQGNEQFF. DNA for the CDR3: TGTGCCAGCAGCAAAGTGGGGCTAGCGGGAGGCCAGGGGAATGAGCAGTTCTTC.